The present T cell receptor beta chain was sequenced within a study of T cells after yellow fever vaccination. The overall study: Fractions of low cell number were prepared using SMART-Seq v4 Ultra Low Input.

Findings and caveats of the study: Weaker overall, the secondary response nonetheless peaked faster (day 5 versus 15). Clonotypes found in both CD4 and CD8 compartments made up a small share.

This clonotype has at least ten counts. The target antigen is unknown. One entry per CDR3 protein results from TCRdb running MiXCR on the 5' RACE reads. The top ten clones hold roughly 25% of a sample with some 110,000 distinct CDR3 sequences, under 9% of them seen once. The source was CD8+ T cells sorted from PBMCs, collected 45 days after the yellow fever booster vaccination. This clonotype was sampled from a man aged 30 to 39 who received the YFV17D yellow fever vaccine.

CDR3 in amino acids: CASSYEETQYF. The CDR3 DNA is TGTGCCAGCAGCTACGAAGAGACCCAGTACTTC. The chain combines TRBV7-6 with TRBJ2-5; D remains unclear. V was trimmed by 4 bases and J by 3 bases, leaving 3 bases between them. The CDR3 spans 11 residues. Germline CDR1 is SGHVS and CDR2 is FNYEAQ.